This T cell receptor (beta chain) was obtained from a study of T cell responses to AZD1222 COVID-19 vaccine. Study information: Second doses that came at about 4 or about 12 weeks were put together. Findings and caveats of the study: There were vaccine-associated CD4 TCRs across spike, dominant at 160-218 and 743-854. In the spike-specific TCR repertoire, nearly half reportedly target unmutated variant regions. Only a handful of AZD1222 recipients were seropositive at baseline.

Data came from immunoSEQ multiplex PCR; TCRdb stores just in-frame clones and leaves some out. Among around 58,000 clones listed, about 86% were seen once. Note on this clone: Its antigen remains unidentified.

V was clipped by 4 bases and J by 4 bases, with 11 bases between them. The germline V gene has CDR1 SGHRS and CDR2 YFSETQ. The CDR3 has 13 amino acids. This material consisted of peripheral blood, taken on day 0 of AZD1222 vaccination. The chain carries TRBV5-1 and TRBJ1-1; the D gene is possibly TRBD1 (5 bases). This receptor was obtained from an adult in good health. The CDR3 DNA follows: TGCGCCAGCAGCCGACAGTGGGGCACTGAAGCTTTCTTT. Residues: CASSRQWGTEAFF. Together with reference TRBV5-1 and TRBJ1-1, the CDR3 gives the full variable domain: KAGVTQTPRYLIKTRGQQVTLSCSPISGHRSVSWYQQTPGQGLQFLFEYFSETQRNKGNFPGRFSGRQFSNSRSEMNVSTLELGDSALYLCASSRQWGTEAFFGQGTRLTVV.